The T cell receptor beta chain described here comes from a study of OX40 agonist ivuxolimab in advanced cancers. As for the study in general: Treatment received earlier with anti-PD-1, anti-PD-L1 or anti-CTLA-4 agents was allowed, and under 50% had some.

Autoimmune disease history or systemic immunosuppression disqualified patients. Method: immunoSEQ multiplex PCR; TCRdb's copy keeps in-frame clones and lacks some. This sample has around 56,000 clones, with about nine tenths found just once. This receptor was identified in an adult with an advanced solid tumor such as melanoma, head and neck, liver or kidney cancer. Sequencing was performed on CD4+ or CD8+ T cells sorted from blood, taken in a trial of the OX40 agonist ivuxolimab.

The CDR3 DNA sequence: TGTGCCAGCAGCTTAAGAACCGGGACAGGGATTTTAGCTGGAAACACCATATATTTT. It is translated as CASSLRTGTGILAGNTIYF. The rearrangement joins TRBV7-2 to TRBJ1-3; TRBD1 agrees at 9 bases. CDR3 length equals 19 residues. Per germline, CDR1 SGHTA and CDR2 FQGNSA. The ends lost 2 bases at V and 2 bases at J; junction bases unmatched: 13.